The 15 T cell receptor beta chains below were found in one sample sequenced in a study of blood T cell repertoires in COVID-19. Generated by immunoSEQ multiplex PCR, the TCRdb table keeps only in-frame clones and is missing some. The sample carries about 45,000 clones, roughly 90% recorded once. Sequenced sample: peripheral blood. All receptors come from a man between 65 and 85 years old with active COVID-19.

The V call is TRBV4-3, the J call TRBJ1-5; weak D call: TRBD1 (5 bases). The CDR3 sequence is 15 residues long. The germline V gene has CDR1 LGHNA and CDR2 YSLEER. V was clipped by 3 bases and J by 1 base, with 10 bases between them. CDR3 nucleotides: TGCGCCAGCAGCCAGAACCAGGGAAGCAATCAGCCCCAGCATTTT. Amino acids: CASSQNQGSNQPQHF.

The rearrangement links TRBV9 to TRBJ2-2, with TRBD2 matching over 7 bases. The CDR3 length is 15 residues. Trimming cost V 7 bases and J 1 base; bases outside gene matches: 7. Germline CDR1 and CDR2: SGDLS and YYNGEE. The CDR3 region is CASASSGKNTGELFF. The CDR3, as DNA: TGTGCCAGCGCTTCTAGCGGTAAGAACACCGGGGAGCTGTTTTTT.

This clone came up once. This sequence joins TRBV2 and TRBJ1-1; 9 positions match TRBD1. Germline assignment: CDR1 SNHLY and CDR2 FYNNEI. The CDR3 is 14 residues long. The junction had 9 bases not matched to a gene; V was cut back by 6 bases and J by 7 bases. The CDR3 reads CASRWTGVENEAFF. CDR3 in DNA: TGTGCCAGCAGATGGACAGGGGTCGAAAATGAAGCTTTCTTT. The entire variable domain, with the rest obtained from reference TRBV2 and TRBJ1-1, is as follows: EPEVTQTPSHQVTQMGQEVILRCVPISNHLYFYWYRQILGQKVEFLVSFYNNEISEKSEIFDDQFSVERPDGSNFTLKIRSTKLEDSAMYFCASRWTGVENEAFFGQGTRLTVV.

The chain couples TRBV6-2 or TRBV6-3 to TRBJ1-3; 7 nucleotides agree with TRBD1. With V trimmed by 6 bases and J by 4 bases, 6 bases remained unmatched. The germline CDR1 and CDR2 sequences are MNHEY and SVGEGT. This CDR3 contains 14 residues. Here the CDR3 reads CASSSRGIGNTIYF. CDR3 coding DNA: TGTGCCAGCAGCTCCAGGGGGATCGGAAACACCATATATTTT.

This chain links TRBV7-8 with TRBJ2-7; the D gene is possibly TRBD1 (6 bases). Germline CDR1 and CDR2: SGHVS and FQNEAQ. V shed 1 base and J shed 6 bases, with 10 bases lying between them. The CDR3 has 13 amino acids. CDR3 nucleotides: TGTGCCAGCAGCTTAGACAGGGCCTTCGAGCAGTACTTC. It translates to CASSLDRAFEQYF.

In DNA, the CDR3 is TGTGCCAGCAGTGAAGGGGACACCTATGGCTACACCTTC. Translated, it gives CASSEGDTYGYTF. The chain has TRBV2 and TRBJ1-2, with D perhaps matching TRBD1 (6 bases). Germline V gene lookup returns CDR1 SNHLY and CDR2 FYNNEI. This CDR3 is 13 amino acids long. Trimming shortened V by 1 base and J by 4 bases, and 7 bases separated the two germline ends.

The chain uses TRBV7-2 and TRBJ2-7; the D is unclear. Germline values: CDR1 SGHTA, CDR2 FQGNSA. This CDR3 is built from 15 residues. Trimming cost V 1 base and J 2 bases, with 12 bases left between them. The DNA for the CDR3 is TGTGCCAGCAGCTTAGGTTCTATTATAACCTACGAGCAGTACTTC. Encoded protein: CASSLGSIITYEQYF.

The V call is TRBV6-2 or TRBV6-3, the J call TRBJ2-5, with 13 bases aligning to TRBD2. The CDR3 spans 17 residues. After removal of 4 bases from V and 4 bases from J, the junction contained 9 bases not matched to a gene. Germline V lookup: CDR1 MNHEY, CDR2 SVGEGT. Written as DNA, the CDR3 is TGTGCCAGCAGTTTGCGGACTAGCGGGGGTCAAATAGAGACCCAGTACTTC. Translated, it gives CASSLRTSGGQIETQYF.

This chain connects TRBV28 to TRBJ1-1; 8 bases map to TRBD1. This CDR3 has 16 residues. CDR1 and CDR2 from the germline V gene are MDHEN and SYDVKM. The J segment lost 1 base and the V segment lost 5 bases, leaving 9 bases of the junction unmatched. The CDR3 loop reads CASSTVPGGGNTEAFF. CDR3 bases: TGTGCCAGCAGTACGGTTCCAGGGGGCGGGAACACTGAAGCTTTCTTT.

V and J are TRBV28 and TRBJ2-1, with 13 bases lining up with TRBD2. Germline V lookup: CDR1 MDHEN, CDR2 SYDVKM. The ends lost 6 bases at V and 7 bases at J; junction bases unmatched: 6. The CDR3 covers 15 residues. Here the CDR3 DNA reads TGTGCCAGCAGCGTAGGGACTAGCGGGAATAATGAGCAGTTCTTC. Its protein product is CASSVGTSGNNEQFF.

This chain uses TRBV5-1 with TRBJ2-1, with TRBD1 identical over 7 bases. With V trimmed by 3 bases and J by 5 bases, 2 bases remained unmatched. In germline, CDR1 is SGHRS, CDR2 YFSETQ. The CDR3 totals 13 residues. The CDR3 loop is CASSWGQNNEQFF. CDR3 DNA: TGCGCCAGCAGCTGGGGACAGAACAATGAGCAGTTCTTC.

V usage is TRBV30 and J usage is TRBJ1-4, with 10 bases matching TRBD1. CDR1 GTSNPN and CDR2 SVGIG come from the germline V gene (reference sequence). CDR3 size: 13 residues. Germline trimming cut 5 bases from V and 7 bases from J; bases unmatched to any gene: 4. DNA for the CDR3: TGTGCCTGGGGAAGACAGGGGGCTGAAAAACTGTTTTTT. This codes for CAWGRQGAEKLFF.

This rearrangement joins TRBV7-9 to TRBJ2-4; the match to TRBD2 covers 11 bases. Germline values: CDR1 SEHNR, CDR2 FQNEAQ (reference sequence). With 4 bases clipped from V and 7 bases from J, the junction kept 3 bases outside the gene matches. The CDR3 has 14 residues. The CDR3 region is CASSSGTSGNIQYF. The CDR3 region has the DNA TGTGCCAGCAGCTCCGGGACTAGCGGTAACATTCAGTACTTC.

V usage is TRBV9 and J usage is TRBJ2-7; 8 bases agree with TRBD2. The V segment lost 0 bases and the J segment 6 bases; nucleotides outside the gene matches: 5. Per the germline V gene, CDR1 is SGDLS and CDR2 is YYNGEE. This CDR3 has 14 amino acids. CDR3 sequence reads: CASSVGGAGVEQYF. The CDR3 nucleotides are TGTGCCAGCAGCGTAGGTGGAGCGGGAGTCGAGCAGTACTTC.

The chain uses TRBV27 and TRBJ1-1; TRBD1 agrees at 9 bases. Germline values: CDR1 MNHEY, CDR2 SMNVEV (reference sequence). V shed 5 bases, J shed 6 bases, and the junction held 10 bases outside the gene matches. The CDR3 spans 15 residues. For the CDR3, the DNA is TGTGCCAGCAGTAGTCCCCGACAGGGGGTGGCTGAAGCTTTCTTT. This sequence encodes CASSSPRQGVAEAFF.